Each of the 20 T cell receptor beta chains below was sequenced from the same sample in a study of blood T cell repertoires in COVID-19. The method was immunoSEQ multiplex PCR; TCRdb's version includes in-frame clones alone and lacks a portion of them. Of a few hundred thousand clones in the sample, just over 85% were seen once. The specimen was PBMCs or T cells enriched from blood (not recorded which). Source of these receptors: a woman under 30 who had recovered from COVID-19.

The chain employs TRBV5-1 and TRBJ1-4; the D is unclear. From germline, CDR1 is SGHRS and CDR2 YFSETQ. V was trimmed by 3 bases and J by 0 bases, leaving 21 bases between them. CDR3 length: 19 amino acids. CDR3 region: CASSSRPGTIYTTNEKLFF. The CDR3 nucleotides read TGCGCCAGCAGCTCGAGACCGGGAACAATCTACACAACTAATGAAAAACTGTTTTTT.

The V gene is TRBV5-4, the J gene TRBJ2-7, with D perhaps matching TRBD1 (5 bases). Germline V gene sequence: CDR1 SGHNT, CDR2 YYREEE (reference sequence). V dropped 5 bases and J dropped 3 bases, with 6 bases sitting between them. The CDR3 is 11 residues long. The CDR3 region has the DNA TGTGCCAGCAGTCAGGGCTACGAGCAGTACTTC. Its protein product is CASSQGYEQYF.

The chain joins TRBV21-1 to TRBJ2-7; TRBD2 was called by the table and not checked on the DNA. TRBV21-1 is noted as a pseudogene. The CDR3 extends over 20 amino acids. The CDR3 protein is CASSKARRLAGESGSYEQYF. CDR3 coding DNA: TGTGCCAGCAGCAAAGCCAGGCGGCTAGCGGGAGAGTCGGGCTCCTACGAGCAGTACTTC.

The CDR3 nucleotides read TGTGCTAGTGGTCCCGGAGCCAATAGCAATCAGCCCCAGCATTTT. Its protein product is CASGPGANSNQPQHF. The chain couples TRBV12-5 to TRBJ1-5; D call uncertain. Trimming left V 5 bases short and J 0 bases short, with 11 bases between. The germline V gene encodes CDR1 LGHNT and CDR2 FRNRAP. The CDR3 sequence is 15 residues long.

The chain uses TRBV11-2 and TRBJ2-7; weak D call: TRBD1 (6 bases). The germline V gene encodes CDR1 SGHAT and CDR2 FQNNGV. The V end was cut by 3 bases, the J end by 2 bases, with 14 bases between. The CDR3 sequence is 15 residues long. This CDR3 reads CASSFTIAGAYEQYF. The CDR3 nucleotides are TGTGCCAGCAGCTTCACCATCGCAGGGGCCTACGAGCAGTACTTC.

The V call is TRBV6-1, the J call TRBJ2-2; 7 nucleotides line up with TRBD2. The CDR3 has 17 residues. CDR1 is MNHNS and CDR2 is SASEGT in the germline V gene. The junction had 6 bases not matched to a gene; V was cut back by 1 base and J by 1 base. The CDR3 is CASSEVGGGGNTGELFF. CDR3 nucleotides: TGTGCCAGCAGTGAAGTGGGAGGCGGGGGGAACACCGGGGAGCTGTTTTTT.

The chain couples TRBV18 to TRBJ2-2, with D maybe TRBD1 (5 bases). The CDR3 extends over 16 amino acids. Germline CDR1 reads KGHSH; CDR2 reads LQKENI. V shed 2 bases and J shed 4 bases, with 14 bases lying between them. Here the CDR3 reads CASSPSPAGLTGELFF. Here the CDR3 DNA reads TGTGCCAGCTCACCATCTCCGGCAGGGCTCACCGGGGAGCTGTTTTTT.

This sequence joins TRBV7-2 and TRBJ2-4; the match to TRBD2 covers 8 bases. Germline CDR1 is SGHTA and CDR2 is FQGNSA. CDR3 length: 14 amino acids. V shed 7 bases, J shed 1 base, and the junction held 3 bases outside the gene matches. CDR3 sequence: CASTPGGAKNIQYF. CDR3 DNA sequence: TGTGCCAGCACCCCGGGGGGGGCCAAAAACATTCAGTACTTC.

CDR3 sequence (DNA): TGTGCCAGCAGTGACTCTAGCGGGAGAGACTACAATGAGCAGTTCTTC. It yields the protein CASSDSSGRDYNEQFF. This chain connects TRBV6-4 to TRBJ2-1, with 9 bases aligning to TRBD2. Germline CDR1 and CDR2: MRHNA and SNTAGT. The CDR3 is made up of 16 amino acids. The V segment lost 0 bases and the J segment 3 bases; nucleotides outside the gene matches: 3.

The V and J genes are TRBV28 and TRBJ2-7; TRBD2 agrees at 15 bases. The CDR3 loop spans 15 amino acids. The V gene's germline CDR1 is MDHEN and CDR2 SYDVKM. V lost 7 bases and J lost 6; bases outside the gene matches: 7. The CDR3 sequence: CASILAGLAGGEQYF. In nucleotides, the CDR3 is TGTGCCAGCATACTGGCGGGACTAGCGGGAGGCGAGCAGTACTTC.

The J gene is TRBJ2-6, the V gene TRBV5-6; D is undetermined. This CDR3 has 14 amino acids. The germline V and J ends were trimmed by 3 bases and 2 bases, with 6 bases remaining between them. Germline V gene lookup returns CDR1 SGHDT and CDR2 YYEEEE. In DNA, the CDR3 is TGTGCCAGCAGCTCCGTTACTGGGGCCAACGTCCTGACTTTC. As protein: CASSSVTGANVLTF. Using reference TRBV5-6 and TRBJ2-6 for the parts outside the CDR3, the full variable domain is DAGVTQSPTHLIKTRGQQVTLRCSPKSGHDTVSWYQQALGQGPQFIFQYYEEEERQRGNFPDRFSGHQFPNYSSELNVNALLLGDSALYLCASSSVTGANVLTFGAGSRLTVL.

The chain recombines TRBV24-1 with TRBJ2-2; D might be TRBD1 (6 bases). There are 14 residues in the CDR3. The V end lost 7 bases, the J end lost 6 bases, and 14 bases lay between the germline ends. Germline CDR1 KGHDR, CDR2 SFDVKD. The CDR3 nucleotides read TGTGCCACCAGGTCGACAGGCGAACCCGGGGAGCTGTTTTTT. It codes for CATRSTGEPGELFF.

In its sample, this clone was seen many times. The rearrangement uses TRBV28 and TRBJ2-7, with TRBD2 as a possible D gene (5 bases). Germline V gene sequence: CDR1 MDHEN, CDR2 SYDVKM. The CDR3 contains 17 residues. V lost 1 base and J 3 bases, leaving 19 bases between the germline ends. CDR3 DNA: TGTGCCAGCAGTTTATTTTTAGAACCTAGCAGGCTCTACGAGCAGTACTTC. It yields the protein CASSLFLEPSRLYEQYF.

The genes are TRBV18 and TRBJ1-1, with D tentatively TRBD1 (5 bases). Germline V gene sequence: CDR1 KGHSH, CDR2 LQKENI. The V end lost 4 bases, the J end lost 0 bases, and 15 bases lay between the germline ends. The CDR3 totals 16 residues. CDR3 sequence (DNA): TGTGCCAGCTCACAATCCAGGGCTCCAATGAACACTGAAGCTTTCTTT. Its translation: CASSQSRAPMNTEAFF. Drawing the rest from reference TRBV18 and TRBJ1-1, the complete variable domain is NAGVMQNPRHLVRRRGQEARLRCSPMKGHSHVYWYRQLPEEGLKFMVYLQKENIIDESGMPKERFSAEFPKEGPSILRIQQVVRGDSAAYFCASSQSRAPMNTEAFFGQGTRLTVV.

This clone has a single count. The J gene is TRBJ2-3, the V gene TRBV20-1; D is perhaps TRBD2 (6 bases). This CDR3 is built from 14 residues. The V gene's germline CDR1 is DFQATT and CDR2 SNEGSKA (reference sequence). Trimming stripped 3 bases from V and 4 bases from J, with 14 bases between. The CDR3 loop is CSASEATGADTQYF. The CDR3 nucleotides are TGCAGTGCTAGTGAGGCCACGGGGGCAGATACGCAGTATTTT.

This clone showed up just a few times. The rearrangement links TRBV3-1 (or the pseudogene TRBV3-2) to TRBJ2-1; D might be TRBD2 (6 bases). Deletions cut 0 bases from V and 9 bases from J, with 12 bases between. Germline CDR1 reads LGHDT; CDR2 reads YNNKEL (reference sequence). The CDR3 totals 14 residues. In nucleotides, the CDR3 is TGTGCCAGCAGCCAAGACGGAAGGGGAGGTGAGCAGTTCTTC. Translating gives CASSQDGRGGEQFF.

This clone was seen a few times. The rearrangement joins TRBV5-1 to TRBJ2-3, with 7 bases that match TRBD2. The V gene end was trimmed by 4 bases and the J gene end by 8 bases; junction bases not matched to a gene: 16. Germline assignment: CDR1 SGHRS and CDR2 YFSETQ. The CDR3 has 16 amino acids. CDR3 nucleotide sequence: TGCGCCAGCAGCCCAGATCCCGGACTTAGCGGGCCTACGCAGTATTTT. It yields the protein CASSPDPGLSGPTQYF.

This clone has a handful of counts. The chain combines TRBV15 with TRBJ1-5; possibly TRBD1 for D (5 bases). Germline V gene sequence: CDR1 LNHNV, CDR2 YYDKDF (reference sequence). With 1 base removed from V and 6 bases from J, the gap between germline ends came to 10 bases. The CDR3 is 14 residues long. The CDR3 region is CATSRGDGGQPQHF. The CDR3 coding sequence is TGTGCCACCAGCAGAGGGGACGGGGGTCAGCCCCAGCATTTT.

The chain recombines TRBV6-5 with TRBJ2-7; D possibly corresponds to TRBD2 (6 bases). V shed 4 bases and J shed 0 bases, with 10 bases lying between them. Germline loops: CDR1 MNHEY, CDR2 SVGAGI. The length of the CDR3 is 14 residues. The CDR3 region has the DNA TGTGCCAGCAGTTCACCCGGGGGCTCCTACGAGCAGTACTTC. Protein sequence: CASSSPGGSYEQYF.

The chain is built from TRBV25-1 and TRBJ1-4; D is unresolved. The V end was cut by 1 base, the J end by 8 bases, with 11 bases between. The germline gives CDR1 MGHDK, CDR2 SYGVNS. The CDR3 is 14 amino acids. The CDR3 sequence: CASSESGAREKLFF. The CDR3 region has the DNA TGTGCCAGCAGTGAATCCGGTGCTCGGGAAAAACTGTTTTTT.